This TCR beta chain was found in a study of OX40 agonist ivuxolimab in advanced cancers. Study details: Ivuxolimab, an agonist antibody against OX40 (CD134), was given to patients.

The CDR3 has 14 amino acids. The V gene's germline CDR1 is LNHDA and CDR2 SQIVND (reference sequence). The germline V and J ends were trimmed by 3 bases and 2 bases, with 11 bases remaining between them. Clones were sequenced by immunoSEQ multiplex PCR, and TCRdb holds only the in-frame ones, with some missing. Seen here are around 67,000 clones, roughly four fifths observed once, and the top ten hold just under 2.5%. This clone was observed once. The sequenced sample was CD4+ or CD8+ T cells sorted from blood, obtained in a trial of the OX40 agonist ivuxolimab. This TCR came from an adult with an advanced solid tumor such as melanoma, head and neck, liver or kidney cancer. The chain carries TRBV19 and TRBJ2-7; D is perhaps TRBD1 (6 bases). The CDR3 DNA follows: TGTGCCAGTAGTATGGGGGACAAGACCTACGAGCAGTACTTC. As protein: CASSMGDKTYEQYF.